The entry that follows covers one TCR beta chain sequence. Its specificity is not known. The V end lost 4 bases, the J end lost 4 bases, and 12 bases lay between the germline ends. Germline V gene lookup returns CDR1 GTSNPN and CDR2 SVGIG (reference sequence). The CDR3 loop spans 13 amino acids. This sample stems from a study of cytomegalovirus exposure and HLA in healthy donors. Findings and caveats of the study: In a later analysis, DRB1 alleles had the most associated TCRs; HLA-C alleles the fewest. Presence/absence results assume similar sequencing depth per donor, which may not hold. A later analysis associated 15,000 to 20,000 TCR beta sequences with HLA alleles at a 0.05 false discovery rate.

Those who donated were healthy bone marrow donors. The PCR used 60 Vbeta and 13 Jbeta primers. Profiled with immunoSEQ multiplex PCR; TCRdb holds only in-frame clones, not every one. The sample lists about 93,000 clones; around four fifths were seen once. The genes are TRBV30 and TRBJ2-3; D possibly corresponds to TRBD2 (5 bases). This clonotype was sampled from a man under 40 in good health and CMV-seronegative. The material sequenced was PBMCs. CDR3 nucleotides: TGTGCCTGGACCACTACGGACTCAGATACGCAGTATTTT. Translation: CAWTTTDSDTQYF.